These 2 T cell receptor beta chains originate from one sample sequenced in a study of cytomegalovirus exposure and HLA in healthy donors. PCR primers comprised 60 Vbeta and 13 Jbeta primers. TCRdb keeps only in-frame clones here, not all; method: immunoSEQ multiplex PCR. The sample holds 150,000 or so clones, about 10% seen once. Input material: PBMCs. The receptors stem from a man aged 45-65 years in good health and CMV-seronegative.

This clone has a handful of counts. The chain combines TRBV25-1 with TRBJ1-2; D might be TRBD1 (6 bases). Looked up from germline, CDR1 is MGHDK and CDR2 is SYGVNS. The CDR3 extends over 14 amino acids. The V gene lost 1 base and the J gene lost 6 bases, with 12 bases spanning the gap. CDR3 nucleotides: TGTGCCAGCAGTGAATTGGGGGCTTTGGATGGCTACACCTTC. This codes for CASSELGALDGYTF.

This clone was seen a few times. The rearrangement joins TRBV5-8 to TRBJ2-4; 7 bases are shared with TRBD1. CDR1 SGHTS and CDR2 YDEGEE come from the germline V gene. The J segment lost 5 bases and the V segment lost 4 bases, leaving 3 bases of the junction unmatched. CDR3 length: 13 amino acids. CDR3 protein: CASSRDSQNIQYF. CDR3 nucleotide sequence: TGTGCCAGCAGCCGGGACAGTCAAAACATTCAGTACTTC.